The 5 T cell receptor beta chains given below trace back to one sample, sequenced in a study of blood T cell repertoires in COVID-19 (dated by TCRdb to 2018 to 2021). Library preparation employed the immunoSEQ multiplex PCR assay. TCRdb holds this immuneACCESS table with in-frame rearrangements only. Some clones are missing; in checked studies, unresolved V genes explain under half, and the rest has no known cause. For this sample the table gives roughly 300,000 clones, of which 83% were detected only once. The ten largest make up roughly 9.4% of the sample. Input material: peripheral blood. These receptors were collected from a woman between 50 and 59 years old who had recovered from COVID-19.

In nucleotides, the CDR3 is TGCAGTGCTAGTCGACAGGTAGCCAAAAACATTCAGTACTTC. This gives the protein CSASRQVAKNIQYF. The chain carries TRBV20-1 and TRBJ2-4; a possible D gene is TRBD1 (6 bases). CDR3 length: 14 amino acids. Between the trimmed V and J ends, which lost 3 bases and 0 bases, there was a span of 9 bases. The germline V gene encodes CDR1 DFQATT and CDR2 SNEGSKA (reference sequence).

This chain links TRBV6-6 with TRBJ1-6; TRBD1 matches 9 bases. V lost 5 bases to trimming and J lost 8 bases; unmatched junction nucleotides: 13. The CDR3 runs to 17 residues. The germline V gene encodes CDR1 MNHNY and CDR2 SVGAGI (reference sequence). DNA for the CDR3: TGTGCCAGCAGTCGACCTCCCGGGACAGGGTATCATTCACCCCTCCACTTT. Amino acids: CASSRPPGTGYHSPLHF.

V and J are TRBV20-1 and TRBJ2-3; the match to TRBD2 covers 10 bases. With 3 bases clipped from V and 2 bases from J, the junction kept 11 bases outside the gene matches. Germline lookup yields CDR1 DFQATT and CDR2 SNEGSKA (reference sequence). This CDR3 is 17 amino acids long. CDR3 loop: CSASLGSGRGVTDTQYF. The CDR3 DNA follows: TGCAGTGCTAGTCTGGGGAGCGGGAGGGGGGTCACAGATACGCAGTATTTT.

The rearrangement joins TRBV19 to TRBJ1-2; 9 positions match TRBD1. CDR3 length: 15 residues. The V segment lost 9 bases and the J segment 5 bases; nucleotides outside the gene matches: 13. Germline CDR1 is LNHDA and CDR2 is SQIVND (reference sequence). The CDR3 DNA reads as TGTGCCAGCGTCCCGGGACAGGGAGAAAATTATGGCTACACCTTC. Its protein is CASVPGQGENYGYTF.

The chain uses TRBV29-1 and TRBJ1-3; TRBD1 might be the D (6 bases). The ends were cut back, 6 bases at V and 2 bases at J, with 14 bases in the middle. The CDR3 is 14 residues long. Germline V lookup: CDR1 SQVTM, CDR2 ANQGSEA. In DNA form, the CDR3 reads TGCAGCGTAACCTCACAGGGAACTGGAAACACCATATATTTT. Amino acid sequence: CSVTSQGTGNTIYF.